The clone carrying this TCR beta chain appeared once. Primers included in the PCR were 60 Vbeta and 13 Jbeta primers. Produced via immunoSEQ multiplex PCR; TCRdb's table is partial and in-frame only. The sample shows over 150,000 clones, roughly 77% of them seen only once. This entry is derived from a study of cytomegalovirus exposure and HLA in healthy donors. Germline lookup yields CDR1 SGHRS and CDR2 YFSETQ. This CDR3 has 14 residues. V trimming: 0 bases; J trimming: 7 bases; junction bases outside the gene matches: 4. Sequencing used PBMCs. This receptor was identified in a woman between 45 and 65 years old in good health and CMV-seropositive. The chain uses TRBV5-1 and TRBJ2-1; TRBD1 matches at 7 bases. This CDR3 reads CASSLVGGRNEQFF. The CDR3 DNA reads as TGCGCCAGCAGCTTGGTAGGGGGCAGGAATGAGCAGTTCTTC.